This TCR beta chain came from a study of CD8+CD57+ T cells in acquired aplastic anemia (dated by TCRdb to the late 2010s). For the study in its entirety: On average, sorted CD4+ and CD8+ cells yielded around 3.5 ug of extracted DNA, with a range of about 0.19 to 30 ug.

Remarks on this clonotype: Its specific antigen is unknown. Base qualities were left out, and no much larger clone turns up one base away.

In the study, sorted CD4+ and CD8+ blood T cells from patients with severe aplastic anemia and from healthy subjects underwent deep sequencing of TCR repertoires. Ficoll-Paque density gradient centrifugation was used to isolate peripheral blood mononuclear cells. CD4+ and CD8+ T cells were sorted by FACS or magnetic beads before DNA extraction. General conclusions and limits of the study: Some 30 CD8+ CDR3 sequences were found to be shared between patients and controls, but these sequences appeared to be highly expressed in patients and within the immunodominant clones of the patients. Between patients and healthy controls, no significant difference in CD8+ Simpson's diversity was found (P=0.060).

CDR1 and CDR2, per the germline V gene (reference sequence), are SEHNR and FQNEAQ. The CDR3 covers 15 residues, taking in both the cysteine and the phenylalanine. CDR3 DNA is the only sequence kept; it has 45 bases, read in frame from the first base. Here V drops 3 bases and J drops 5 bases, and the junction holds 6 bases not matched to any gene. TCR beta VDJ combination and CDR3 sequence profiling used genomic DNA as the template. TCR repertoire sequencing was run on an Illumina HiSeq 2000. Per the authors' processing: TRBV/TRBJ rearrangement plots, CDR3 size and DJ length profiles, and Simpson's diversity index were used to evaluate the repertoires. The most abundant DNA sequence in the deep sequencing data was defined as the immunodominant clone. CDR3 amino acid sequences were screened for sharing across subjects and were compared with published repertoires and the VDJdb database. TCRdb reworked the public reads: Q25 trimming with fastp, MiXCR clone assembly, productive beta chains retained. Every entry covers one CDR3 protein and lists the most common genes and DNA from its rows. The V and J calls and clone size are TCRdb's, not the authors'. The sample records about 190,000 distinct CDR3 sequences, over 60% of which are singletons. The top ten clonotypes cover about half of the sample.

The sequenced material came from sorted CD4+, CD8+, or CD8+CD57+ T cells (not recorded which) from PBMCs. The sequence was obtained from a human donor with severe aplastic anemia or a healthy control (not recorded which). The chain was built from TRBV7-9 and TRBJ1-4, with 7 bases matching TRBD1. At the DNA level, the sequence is TGTGCCAGCAGCTTCGGACAGGTCGAGAATGAAAAACTGTTTTTT. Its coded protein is CASSFGQVENEKLFF.